Below, 3 T cell receptor beta chains from the same sample are listed, as sequenced in a study of identical twins. TCRdb ran MiXCR on the 5' RACE reads and lists one entry per CDR3 protein. The sample shows about 200,000 distinct CDR3 sequences, around 6.5% of them seen only once. This same sample was also part of a study on T cells expressing NK-cell markers.

Sequencing was performed on CD8+ T cells sorted from blood. These receptors came from a woman aged 18-30 years in good health.

V usage is TRBV14 and J usage is TRBJ2-3; TRBD2 matches 12 bases. After removal of 0 bases from V and 4 bases from J, the junction contained 11 bases not matched to a gene. The CDR3 length is 19 residues. Germline CDR1 and CDR2: SGHDN and FVKESK. CDR3 in amino acids: CASSQELAGGPSWADTQYF. The CDR3 DNA sequence: TGTGCCAGCAGCCAAGAACTAGCGGGAGGCCCATCGTGGGCAGATACGCAGTATTTT.

The J gene is TRBJ2-7, the V gene TRBV27; D is ambiguous. V lost 4 bases, J lost 7 bases, and 17 bases lay in between. Germline-derived CDR1 and CDR2 are MNHEY and SMNVEV (reference sequence). The CDR3 consists of 14 residues. The CDR3 DNA reads as TGTGCCAGCAGTTCCATGCTGGGCCAGAGGGAGCAGTACTTC. Protein sequence: CASSSMLGQREQYF.

The rearrangement links TRBV19 to TRBJ2-1; 10 positions agree with TRBD2. Germline loops: CDR1 LNHDA, CDR2 SQIVND (reference sequence). With V trimmed by 5 bases and J by 8 bases, 6 bases remained unmatched. There are 14 residues in the CDR3. The CDR3 protein is CASSVLLAGDEQFF. DNA of the CDR3: TGTGCCAGTAGTGTCCTTCTAGCGGGAGATGAGCAGTTCTTC.